This T cell receptor beta chain is from a study of blood T cell repertoires in COVID-19. Overall study: COVID-19 samples, acute and convalescent, were from the United States, Italy and Spain. T cells, B-cell-depleted T cells, or PBMCs supplied cDNA or gDNA.

In the original processing: Cell counts per sample came from amplifying reference gene primers. Sequencing used immunoSEQ multiplex PCR; TCRdb keeps in-frame clones, though not all of them. V and J calls and clone size come straight from that table; D and trimming were deduced from the DNA. The sample has 50,000 or so clones, more than 90% seen once. This CDR3 has 14 residues. Looked up from germline, CDR1 is SEHNR and CDR2 is FQNEAQ (reference sequence). The V end was cut by 5 bases, the J end by 1 base, with 11 bases between. The sequenced sample consisted of peripheral blood. This TCR came from a woman of 80 years or more with acute or convalescent COVID-19. The chain has TRBV7-9 and TRBJ2-5, with D possibly matching TRBD1 (6 bases). The CDR3 DNA is TGTGCCAGCAGCATCTGGACAGTCCAAGAGACCCAGTACTTC. Translation gives CASSIWTVQETQYF. The whole variable domain, remainder taken from reference TRBV7-9 and TRBJ2-5, is DTGVSQNPRHKITKRGQNVTFRCDPISEHNRLYWYRQTLGQGPEFLTYFQNEAQLEKSRLLSDRFSAERPKGSFSTLEIQRTEQGDSAMYLCASSIWTVQETQYFGPGTRLLVL.